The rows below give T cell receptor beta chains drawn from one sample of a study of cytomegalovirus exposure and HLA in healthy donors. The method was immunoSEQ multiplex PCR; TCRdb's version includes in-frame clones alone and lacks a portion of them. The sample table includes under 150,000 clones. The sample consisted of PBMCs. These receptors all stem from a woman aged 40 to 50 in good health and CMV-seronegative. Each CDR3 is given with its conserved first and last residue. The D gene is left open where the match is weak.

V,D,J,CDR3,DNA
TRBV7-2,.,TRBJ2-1,CASSLEVLDEQFF,TGTGCCAGCAGCTTAGAAGTTCTAGATGAGCAGTTCTTC
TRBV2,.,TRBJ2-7,CASSEGVYEQYF,TGTGCCAGCAGTGAAGGAGTCTACGAGCAGTACTTC
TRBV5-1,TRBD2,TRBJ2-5,CASSLQRGVQETQYF,TGCGCCAGCAGCTTGCAGCGGGGGGTACAGGAGACCCAGTACTTC
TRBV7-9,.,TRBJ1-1,CASSLARENTEAFF,TGTGCCAGCAGCTTAGCCCGAGAGAACACTGAAGCTTTCTTT
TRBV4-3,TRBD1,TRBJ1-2,CASSQAATGDNYGYTF,TGCGCCAGCAGCCAAGCGGCTACAGGGGACAACTATGGCTACACCTTC
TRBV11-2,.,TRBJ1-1,CASSSRPLSGEAFF,TGTGCCAGCAGCTCCCGGCCCCTGTCGGGTGAAGCTTTCTTT
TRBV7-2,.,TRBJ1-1,CASSSQGNTEAFF,TGTGCCAGCAGCTCACAGGGGAACACTGAAGCTTTCTTT
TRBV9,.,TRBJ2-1,CASNRGFNEQFF,TGTGCCAGCAATCGAGGGTTCAATGAGCAGTTCTTC
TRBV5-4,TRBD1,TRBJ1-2,CASSLKTGGAGVYGYTF,TGTGCCAGCAGCTTGAAAACAGGGGGCGCTGGGGTCTATGGCTACACCTTC
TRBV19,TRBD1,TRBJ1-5,CASNRDRDIQPQHF,TGTGCCAGTAACCGGGACAGAGACATTCAGCCCCAGCATTTT
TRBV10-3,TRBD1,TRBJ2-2,CAISGTGGNTGELFF,TGTGCCATCAGCGGTACAGGGGGCAACACCGGGGAGCTGTTTTTT
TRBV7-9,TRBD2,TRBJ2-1,CASSPRTSGSEQFF,TGTGCCAGCAGCCCCCGGACTAGCGGGTCCGAGCAGTTCTTC
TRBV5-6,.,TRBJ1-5,CASSNEGGNQPQHF,TGTGCCAGCAGCAACGAGGGGGGCAATCAGCCCCAGCATTTT
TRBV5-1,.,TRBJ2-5,CASSQQGWEIQYF,TGCGCCAGCAGCCAACAGGGCTGGGAGATCCAGTACTTC
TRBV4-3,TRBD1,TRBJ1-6,CASSQVGQGPYNSPLHF,TGCGCCAGCAGCCAAGTGGGACAGGGCCCCTATAATTCACCCCTCCACTTT
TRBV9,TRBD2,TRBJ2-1,CASSEGTSGGYEQFF,TGTGCCAGCAGCGAGGGGACTAGCGGGGGCTATGAGCAGTTCTTC
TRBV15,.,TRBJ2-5,CATSRDFSLPEGAQYF,TGTGCCACCAGCAGAGATTTTTCACTGCCTGAGGGAGCCCAGTACTTC
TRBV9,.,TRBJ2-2,CASSVEGDPNTGELFF,TGTGCCAGCAGCGTAGAGGGGGACCCGAACACCGGGGAGCTGTTTTTT
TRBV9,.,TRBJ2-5,CASSVGGWETQYF,TGTGCCAGCAGCGTAGGCGGTTGGGAGACCCAGTACTTC
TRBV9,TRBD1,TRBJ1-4,CASSVADRATNEKLFF,TGTGCCAGCAGCGTAGCAGACAGGGCAACTAATGAAAAACTGTTTTTT
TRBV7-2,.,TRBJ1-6,CASSLGVFGGNNSPLHF,TGTGCCAGCAGCTTAGGTGTCTTCGGCGGGAACAATTCACCCCTCCACTTT
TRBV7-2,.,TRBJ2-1,CASRPLSPYNEQFF,TGTGCCAGCAGACCCTTGAGCCCCTACAATGAGCAGTTCTTC
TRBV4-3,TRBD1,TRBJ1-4,CASSPGQAATNEKLFF,TGCGCCAGCAGCCCGGGACAGGCCGCAACTAATGAAAAACTGTTTTTT
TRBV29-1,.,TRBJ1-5,CSVGQRDQPQHF,TGCAGCGTTGGGCAGCGCGATCAGCCCCAGCATTTT
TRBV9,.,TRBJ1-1,CASSVVGAEAFF,TGTGCCAGCAGCGTAGTAGGGGCTGAAGCTTTCTTT
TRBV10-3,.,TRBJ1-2,CAISVEVSGYGYTF,TGTGCCATCAGTGTGGAGGTATCGGGCTATGGCTACACCTTC
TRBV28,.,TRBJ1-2,CASSQQAIYGYTF,TGTGCCAGCAGTCAACAGGCGATCTATGGCTACACCTTC
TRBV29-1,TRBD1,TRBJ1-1,CSVRGQGNTEAFF,TGCAGCGTGAGGGGACAGGGGAACACTGAAGCTTTCTTT
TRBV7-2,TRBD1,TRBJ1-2,CASSLVGQGTGYTF,TGTGCCAGCAGCTTAGTGGGACAGGGAACTGGCTACACCTTC
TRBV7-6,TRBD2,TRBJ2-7,CASSRSQGGEQYF,TGTGCCAGCAGCCGTTCCCAGGGAGGGGAGCAGTACTTC
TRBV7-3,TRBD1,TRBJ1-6,CASSVQGTAAGSPLHF,TGTGCCAGCAGCGTACAGGGGACTGCTGCGGGTTCACCCCTCCACTTT
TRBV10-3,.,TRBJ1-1,CATRGGRTEAFF,TGTGCCACCAGGGGAGGACGGACTGAAGCTTTCTTT
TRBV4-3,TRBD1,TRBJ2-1,CASSQQQGRLGEQFF,TGCGCCAGCAGCCAGCAACAGGGGCGTCTAGGTGAGCAGTTCTTC
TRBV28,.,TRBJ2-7,CASSRPVPYEQYF,TGTGCCAGCTCCCGTCCAGTCCCCTACGAGCAGTACTTC
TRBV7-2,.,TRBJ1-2,CASSPILRGTGYTF,TGTGCCAGCAGCCCTATATTACGGGGAACGGGCTACACCTTC
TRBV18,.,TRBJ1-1,CASSPFREKNTEAFF,TGTGCCAGCTCACCTTTTCGGGAGAAAAACACTGAAGCTTTCTTT
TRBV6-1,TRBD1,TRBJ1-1,CASRPGQGWTEAFF,TGTGCCAGCCGGCCGGGACAGGGATGGACTGAAGCTTTCTTT
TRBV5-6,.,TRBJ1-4,CASSFRRRATNEKLFF,TGTGCCAGCAGCTTCCGCCGCAGGGCAACTAATGAAAAACTGTTTTTT
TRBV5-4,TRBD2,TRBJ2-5,CASSLEGLPQETQYF,TGTGCCAGCAGCTTGGAGGGACTACCGCAAGAGACCCAGTACTTC
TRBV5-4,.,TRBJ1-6,CASSLYTGGASPLHF,TGTGCCAGCAGCTTGTATACGGGGGGTGCTTCACCCCTCCACTTT
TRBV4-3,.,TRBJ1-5,CASSRTTGLQPQHF,TGCGCCAGCAGCCGAACCACAGGGCTTCAGCCCCAGCATTTT
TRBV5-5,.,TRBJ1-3,CASSPAGTFSGNTIYF,TGTGCCAGCAGCCCCGCCGGGACATTCTCTGGAAACACCATATATTTT
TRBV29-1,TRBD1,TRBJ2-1,CSVEDWQGANNEQFF,TGCAGCGTTGAAGATTGGCAGGGGGCGAACAATGAGCAGTTCTTC
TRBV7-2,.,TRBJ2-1,CASSLGIRVSNEQFF,TGTGCCAGCAGCTTAGGGATCAGGGTGAGCAATGAGCAGTTCTTC
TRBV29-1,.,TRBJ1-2,CSVEVVGGNREGYTF,TGCAGCGTCGAGGTTGTGGGGGGAAACAGAGAGGGCTACACCTTC
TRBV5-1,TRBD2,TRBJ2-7,CASSLEGSGAEQYF,TGCGCCAGCAGCTTGGAAGGTAGCGGGGCCGAGCAGTACTTC
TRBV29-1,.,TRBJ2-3,CSVDGIGSLDTDTQYF,TGCAGCGTTGACGGTATAGGGAGTTTGGATACAGATACGCAGTATTTT
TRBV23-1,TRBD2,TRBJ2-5,CASSQLGGRQETQYF,TGCGCCAGCAGTCAATTGGGGGGGAGGCAAGAGACCCAGTACTTC
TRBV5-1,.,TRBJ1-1,CASRTRQDNTEAFF,TGCGCCAGCAGGACCAGACAGGATAACACTGAAGCTTTCTTT
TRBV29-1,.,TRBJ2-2,CSASEAGELFF,TGCAGCGCCTCTGAGGCCGGGGAGCTGTTTTTT
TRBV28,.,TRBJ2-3,CASLWAATDTQYF,TGTGCCAGCCTGTGGGCCGCCACAGATACGCAGTATTTT
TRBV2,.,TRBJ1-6,CASLSSYNSPLHF,TGTGCCAGCTTGAGCTCCTATAATTCACCCCTCCACTTT
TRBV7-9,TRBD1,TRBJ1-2,CASSAGQGRYGYTF,TGTGCCAGCAGCGCGGGACAGGGGAGATATGGCTACACCTTC